These 8 T cell receptor beta chains originate from one sample sequenced in a study of shared clonotypes between healthy human individuals. TCRdb's table, derived via immunoSEQ multiplex PCR, lists solely in-frame clones and lacks some. The sample includes around 510,000 clones, roughly four fifths of them seen just once. The sample consisted of PBMCs. The receptor source for this set is a woman aged 40 to 50 in good health. Some clones in this sample may be carry-over from other donors' samples.

In this sample, this clone turned up once. The CDR3 here is CASSVAGGPPNDNEQFF. The DNA of the CDR3 is TGTGCCAGCAGCGTAGCGGGTGGCCCTCCTAACGACAATGAGCAGTTCTTC. J is TRBJ2-1 and V is TRBV9; D unresolved. Germline V lookup: CDR1 SGDLS, CDR2 YYNGEE. The V end lost 0 bases, the J end lost 5 bases, and 18 bases lay between the germline ends. The CDR3 length is 17 residues.

The rearrangement uses TRBV27 and TRBJ2-3, with TRBD2 matching 14 bases. Trimming took 5 bases from V and 0 from J; bases not matched to a gene: 7. From germline, CDR1 is MNHEY and CDR2 SMNVEV (reference sequence). This CDR3 comprises 18 residues. CDR3 region: CASSPGTSGSLSTDTQYF. The CDR3 DNA reads TGTGCCAGCAGTCCCGGGACTAGCGGGAGCCTTAGCACAGATACGCAGTATTTT.

The J gene is TRBJ2-4, the V gene TRBV28, with D possibly TRBD1 on 6 matching bases. The V end was cut by 8 bases, the J end by 7 bases, with 18 bases between. Germline lookup yields CDR1 MDHEN and CDR2 SYDVKM. CDR3 length: 14 residues. The CDR3 sequence is CASGETTGQNIQYF. In DNA form, the CDR3 reads TGTGCCAGCGGAGAAACGACAGGTCAGAACATTCAGTACTTC.

The genes are TRBV6-1 and TRBJ2-3; 7 nucleotides match TRBD1. Germline V gives CDR1 MNHNS, CDR2 SASEGT. The CDR3 covers 14 residues. The ends lost 8 bases at V and 4 bases at J; junction bases unmatched: 9. CDR3 residues: CASLRDSTADTQYF. CDR3 bases: TGTGCCAGCCTCCGGGACAGCACTGCAGATACGCAGTATTTT.

The rearrangement uses TRBV19 and TRBJ2-2; 8 bases map to TRBD1. Germline assignment: CDR1 LNHDA and CDR2 SQIVND (reference sequence). V shed 1 base, J shed 4 bases, and the junction held 2 bases outside the gene matches. The length of the CDR3 is 15 residues. The CDR3 loop is CASSIGQGSTGELFF. CDR3 DNA: TGTGCCAGTAGTATAGGACAGGGGAGCACCGGGGAGCTGTTTTTT.

V gene TRBV7-8 combines with J gene TRBJ2-5, with a weak D call TRBD2 (6 bases). This CDR3 is 14 amino acids long. Germline V gene data show CDR1 as SGHVS and CDR2 as FQNEAQ. The V gene lost 1 base and the J gene lost 5 bases, with 11 bases spanning the gap. The chain's CDR3 is CASSLGGTGETQYF. CDR3 sequence (DNA): TGTGCCAGCAGCTTAGGCGGGACGGGTGAGACCCAGTACTTC.

This clone was seen a few times. Distinct nucleotide sequences in the sample also encode this CDR3. The chain couples TRBV27 to TRBJ2-7; TRBD1 or TRBD2 may be the D gene (6 bases each). V was cut by 3 bases and J by 3 bases, with 12 bases left in between. The CDR3 loop spans 14 amino acids. The germline CDR1 and CDR2 sequences are MNHEY and SMNVEV (reference sequence). CDR3: CASSLGAGRYEQYF. The CDR3 DNA is TGTGCCAGCAGTTTGGGGGCGGGACGCTACGAGCAGTACTTC.

The chain carries TRBV10-1 and TRBJ2-2; 9 bases fit TRBD1. J was trimmed by 5 bases and V by 8 bases; bases with no gene match: 3. Looked up from germline, CDR1 is WNHNN and CDR2 is SYGVQD (reference sequence). The CDR3 is 13 residues long. The DNA of the CDR3 is TGCGCCAGCCGGGACAGGGTGACCGGGGAGCTGTTTTTT. Translation gives CASRDRVTGELFF.